This paragraph covers one T cell receptor beta chain sequence. This entry comes from a study of blood T cell repertoires in COVID-19. On the study more broadly: Samples of COVID-19 (acute and convalescent) were obtained from the United States, Italy and Spain. Sample material is recorded as cDNA or gDNA derived from T cells, B-cell-depleted T cells, or PBMCs.

This table comes from immunoSEQ multiplex PCR, and its TCRdb copy is limited to in-frame clones, with some not included. The data show roughly 64,000 clones, with 65% to 90% seen just once and approximately 5.6% held by the top ten. The CDR3 has 16 residues. The ends lost 3 bases at V and 5 bases at J; junction bases unmatched: 11. Germline V gene sequence: CDR1 KGHSH, CDR2 LQKENI. The V call is TRBV18, the J call TRBJ1-1, with 8 nucleotides matching TRBD1. Material: peripheral blood. This clonotype was sampled from a woman aged 55 to 70 with acute or convalescent COVID-19. The CDR3 spells CASSPVRGREFTEAFF. Written as DNA, the CDR3 is TGTGCCAGCTCACCCGTCAGGGGGCGAGAGTTTACTGAAGCTTTCTTT.